This T cell receptor beta chain was profiled in a study of CD8+ T cells in alopecia areata. Study context: In an open-label trial, patients got 5 to 10 mg tofacitinib twice daily. Findings and caveats of the study: Affected scalp, especially in alopecia totalis/universalis, had a higher clonality than normal scalp did.

The sequencing template was cDNA reverse transcribed from extracted RNA. TCRdb keeps only in-frame clones here, not all; method: immunoSEQ multiplex PCR. The sample records some 240,000 clones, around 57% being singletons. Germline V gene lookup returns CDR1 SQVTM and CDR2 ANQGSEA. V was pared by 7 bases and J by 11 bases, with 17 bases between. This CDR3 has 11 amino acids. This sample's treatment: oral pan-JAK inhibitor, 5-10 mg twice daily. Peripheral blood and lesional scalp punch biopsies were taken from alopecia areata patients. PBMCs yielded sorted CD4+ and CD8+ T cells. In the case of this clone: Its antigen remains unknown.

The TCR originated in a human donor with alopecia areata. Sequenced here: CD4+ T cells sorted from blood, sampled at week 4, from a patient treated with tofacitinib. The genes are TRBV29-1 and TRBJ2-5; maybe TRBD1 (5 bases). The CDR3 loop reads CSAERGSRQYF. CDR3 DNA: TGCAGCGCCGAAAGGGGTTCCCGGCAGTACTTC.